The 28 T cell receptor beta chains below were found in one sample sequenced in a study of blood T cell repertoires in COVID-19. TCRdb keeps only in-frame clones here, not all; method: immunoSEQ multiplex PCR. This table holds approximately 170,000 clones, 70% to 85% found once. The sample comprised PBMCs or T cells enriched from blood (not recorded which). These receptors all come from a woman in her 30s who had recovered from COVID-19.

This clone has more than one count but fewer than ten. The gene calls are TRBV28 and TRBJ1-2; a weak D match, TRBD1 (6 bases). The V and J ends lost 3 bases and 6 bases respectively, with 11 bases between them. Per germline, CDR1 MDHEN and CDR2 SYDVKM. CDR3 length equals 13 residues. For the CDR3, the DNA is TGTGCCAGCAGTTTGCCGGGGGGCGATGGCTACACCTTC. Residues: CASSLPGGDGYTF.

The chain carries TRBV6-5 and TRBJ2-2, with TRBD2 matching 8 bases. J gave up 5 bases and V 8 bases, and 10 bases lay outside the gene matches. The CDR3 consists of 15 residues. CDR1 and CDR2 from the germline V gene are MNHEY and SVGAGI. CDR3 amino acids: CASLREGMGTGELFF. CDR3 DNA sequence: TGTGCCAGCCTCCGGGAGGGGATGGGGACCGGGGAGCTGTTTTTT.

This chain joins TRBV24-1 and TRBJ1-5; 9 bases fit TRBD1. The CDR3 consists of 18 residues. Germline-derived CDR1 and CDR2 are KGHDR and SFDVKD. Trimming took 0 bases from V and 5 from J; bases not matched to a gene: 10. The CDR3 region has the DNA TGTGCCACCAGTGATTTGCATACTGGGACAGGGCCCCATCAGCCCCAGCATTTT. This gives the protein CATSDLHTGTGPHQPQHF.

This rearrangement joins TRBV7-9 to TRBJ1-2, with TRBD1 identical over 8 bases. Germline CDR1 reads SEHNR; CDR2 reads FQNEAQ (reference sequence). The trim removed 0 bases at V and 3 bases at J, leaving 3 bases unmatched. This CDR3 is built from 15 residues. The CDR3 DNA reads TGTGCCAGCAGCTTAGCGGACAGGGTGGACTATGGCTACACCTTC. Protein sequence: CASSLADRVDYGYTF.

This chain connects TRBV18 to TRBJ1-6; D uncertain. The CDR3 loop spans 15 amino acids. V lost 4 bases to trimming and J lost 0 bases, with 7 bases between them. Germline V lookup: CDR1 KGHSH, CDR2 LQKENI. DNA for the CDR3: TGTGCCAGCTCACTGCGGGGCTCCTATAATTCACCCCTCCACTTT. It encodes CASSLRGSYNSPLHF. Combining the CDR3 with reference TRBV18 and TRBJ1-6 gives the whole variable domain NAGVMQNPRHLVRRRGQEARLRCSPMKGHSHVYWYRQLPEEGLKFMVYLQKENIIDESGMPKERFSAEFPKEGPSILRIQQVVRGDSAAYFCASSLRGSYNSPLHFGNGTRLTVT.

V usage is TRBV27 and J usage is TRBJ2-7; D is possibly TRBD2 (5 bases). Trimming shortened V by 3 bases and J by 5 bases, and 11 bases separated the two germline ends. From germline, CDR1 is MNHEY and CDR2 SMNVEV (reference sequence). The CDR3 is made up of 13 amino acids. CDR3 DNA sequence: TGTGCCAGCAGTTTTCAGCCCGGGGACGAGCAGTACTTC. Residues: CASSFQPGDEQYF.

This chain uses TRBV2 with TRBJ1-5; a possible D gene is TRBD1 (6 bases). The CDR3 sequence is 16 residues long. Looked up from germline, CDR1 is SNHLY and CDR2 is FYNNEI. V dropped 5 bases and J dropped 6 bases, with 20 bases sitting between them. The CDR3, as DNA: TGTGCCAGCAGTCTTACCGGGACAAGGGCTGGTCAGCCCCAGCATTTT. Translated: CASSLTGTRAGQPQHF.

The rearrangement uses TRBV6-5 and TRBJ1-6, with TRBD1 matching 7 bases. V lost 6 bases to trimming and J lost 5 bases; unmatched junction nucleotides: 7. Germline lookup yields CDR1 MNHEY and CDR2 SVGAGI. The CDR3 sequence is 15 residues long. The CDR3 reads CASRPQGLNNSPLHF. CDR3 coding DNA: TGTGCCAGCAGACCACAGGGGTTAAATAATTCACCCCTCCACTTT.

At least ten counts were recorded for this clone. This chain uses TRBV19 with TRBJ1-6; no firm D call. CDR3 size: 17 residues. V gave up 6 bases and J gave up 0 bases, with 15 bases separating them. In germline, CDR1 is LNHDA, CDR2 SQIVND (reference sequence). The CDR3 bases are TGTGCCAGTAGCCCCGTAGTGGGGAGCTCCTATAATTCACCCCTCCACTTT. Encoded protein: CASSPVVGSSYNSPLHF.

The J gene is TRBJ1-2, the V gene TRBV28; TRBD1 matches 9 bases. V gave up 8 bases and J gave up 1 base; unmatched junction bases: 14. Germline V gives CDR1 MDHEN, CDR2 SYDVKM. The CDR3 is 17 amino acids. The DNA for the CDR3 is TGTGCCAGCTCCGTGGCCTCCGGGACAGGGCATAACTATGGCTACACCTTC. This gives the protein CASSVASGTGHNYGYTF.

The chain is built from TRBV11-1 and TRBJ2-2, with TRBD2 as a possible D gene (5 bases). The CDR3 loop spans 15 amino acids. CDR1 is SGHAT and CDR2 is FQDESV in the germline V gene (reference sequence). V was shortened by 0 bases and J by 4 bases, with 9 bases between the two germline ends. CDR3 sequence reads: CASSLAIAPTGELFF. CDR3 in DNA: TGTGCCAGCAGCTTAGCAATAGCGCCCACCGGGGAGCTGTTTTTT.

As DNA, the CDR3 is TGTGCCAGCAGTTACCCACACGGACAGGGTCAGGGCGAGCAGTACTTC. Translated, it gives CASSYPHGQGQGEQYF. The chain joins TRBV6-5 to TRBJ2-7, with 8 bases matching TRBD1. Per germline, CDR1 MNHEY and CDR2 SVGAGI. J lost 6 bases, V lost 2 bases, and 12 bases had no gene match. The CDR3 totals 16 residues.

The chain joins TRBV24-1 to TRBJ2-5; 15 bases fit TRBD2. Germline V lookup: CDR1 KGHDR, CDR2 SFDVKD. This CDR3 is 15 amino acids long. The V segment lost 4 bases and the J segment 5 bases; nucleotides outside the gene matches: 1. CDR3 in amino acids: CATSDGTSGGETQYF. The CDR3 DNA reads as TGTGCCACCAGTGACGGGACTAGCGGGGGGGAGACCCAGTACTTC.

This clone is a singleton in its sample. The chain combines TRBV28 with TRBJ1-4; a possible D gene is TRBD1 (5 bases). This CDR3 contains 13 residues. In germline, CDR1 is MDHEN, CDR2 SYDVKM. Trimming shortened V by 3 bases and J by 8 bases, and 10 bases separated the two germline ends. The CDR3, as DNA: TGTGCCAGCAGTTTTGGGGGGGTCGAAAAACTGTTTTTT. Encoded protein: CASSFGGVEKLFF. Supplemented by reference TRBV28 and TRBJ1-4, the full variable domain reads DVKVTQSSRYLVKRTGEKVFLECVQDMDHENMFWYRQDPGLGLRLIYFSYDVKMKEKGDIPEGYSVSREKKERFSLILESASTNQTSMYLCASSFGGVEKLFFGSGTQLSVL.

Only one count was recorded for this clone. This sequence joins TRBV19 and TRBJ2-1; maybe TRBD2 (5 bases). CDR1 is LNHDA, CDR2 SQIVND, per germline (reference sequence). Trimming removed 7 bases from V and 7 bases from J, with 14 bases in between. CDR3 length equals 13 residues. The CDR3 DNA reads TGTGCCAGTAAACCACTAGGTCCAAATGAGCAGTTCTTC. Amino acids: CASKPLGPNEQFF.

This sequence joins TRBV6-4 and TRBJ2-7, with D possibly matching TRBD1 (6 bases). V lost 8 bases and J lost 0, with 17 bases in between. The V gene's germline CDR1 is MRHNA and CDR2 SNTAGT. The CDR3 runs to 15 residues. As DNA, the CDR3 is TGTGCCAGCGGTTCCGGGACAACAAGCTCCTACGAGCAGTACGTC. Protein sequence: CASGSGTTSSYEQYV.

This rearrangement joins TRBV5-1 to TRBJ2-5; TRBD1 matches at 11 bases. The CDR3 covers 15 residues. V trimming: 4 bases; J trimming: 4 bases; junction bases outside the gene matches: 6. Germline V gives CDR1 SGHRS, CDR2 YFSETQ. The CDR3 bases are TGCGCCAGCAGCGTATGGGACAGGGGGATAGAGACCCAGTACTTC. It yields the protein CASSVWDRGIETQYF.

This chain uses TRBV3-1 (or the pseudogene TRBV3-2) with TRBJ1-5; no firm D call. This CDR3 is built from 15 residues. Deletions cut 6 bases from V and 0 bases from J, with 12 bases between. CDR1 LGHDT and CDR2 YNNKEL come from the germline V gene (reference sequence). As DNA, the CDR3 is TGTGCCAGCAGTCCCACCAGGAATAGCAATCAGCCCCAGCATTTT. Translated, it gives CASSPTRNSNQPQHF.

This chain connects TRBV6-5 to TRBJ2-2; D call uncertain. The CDR3 has 13 amino acids. The V and J ends lost 7 bases and 0 bases respectively, with 6 bases between them. The germline CDR1 and CDR2 sequences are MNHEY and SVGAGI. The chain's CDR3 is CASTRTNTGELFF. CDR3 nucleotide sequence: TGTGCCAGCACGAGGACGAACACCGGGGAGCTGTTTTTT.

This clone was seen a single time. The V call is TRBV6-5, the J call TRBJ2-7, with a weak D call TRBD1 (6 bases). Germline V gives CDR1 MNHEY, CDR2 SVGAGI. This CDR3 contains 13 residues. Trimming pared 8 bases from V and 3 bases from J, leaving 14 bases between. As DNA, the CDR3 is TGTGCCAGCGGTAACAGGGTGAGCTACGAGCAGTACTTC. Encoded protein: CASGNRVSYEQYF.

This chain joins TRBV28 and TRBJ1-5; 12 bases align to TRBD1. J gave up 0 bases and V 5 bases, and 2 bases lay outside the gene matches. The CDR3 is made up of 16 amino acids. Germline V gives CDR1 MDHEN, CDR2 SYDVKM. The CDR3 bases are TGTGCCAGCAGTAGGGGACAGGGGGCTAGCAATCAGCCCCAGCATTTT. It codes for CASSRGQGASNQPQHF.

The rearrangement joins TRBV6-6 to TRBJ1-1, with TRBD1 as a possible D gene (6 bases). Trimming took 9 bases from V and 3 from J, leaving 17 bases between them. The CDR3 loop spans 14 amino acids. The germline CDR1 and CDR2 sequences are MNHNY and SVGAGI (reference sequence). The CDR3 nucleotides read TGTGCCAGTAAGAGGCGACAGGCTGACACTGAAGCTTTCTTT. It translates to CASKRRQADTEAFF.

The gene calls are TRBV7-2 and TRBJ2-7, with TRBD2 matching 7 bases. The CDR3 runs 15 residues. J gave up 0 bases and V 3 bases, and 5 bases lay outside the gene matches. Germline loops: CDR1 SGHTA, CDR2 FQGNSA. The CDR3 reads CASSFSGRLSYEQYF. The CDR3 coding sequence is TGTGCCAGCAGCTTTAGCGGGCGCCTCTCCTACGAGCAGTACTTC.

CDR3 protein: CASSKTGQPQHF. Written as DNA, the CDR3 is TGTGCCAGCAGTAAGACAGGTCAGCCCCAGCATTTT. V gene TRBV28 combines with J gene TRBJ1-5; a weak D match, TRBD1 (6 bases). Germline V gives CDR1 MDHEN, CDR2 SYDVKM. The V and J ends lost 5 bases and 6 bases respectively, with 8 bases between them. The length of the CDR3 is 12 residues.

The chain employs TRBV2 and TRBJ2-2; weak D call: TRBD1 (6 bases). Deletions cut 8 bases from V and 8 bases from J, with 27 bases between. The germline V gene encodes CDR1 SNHLY and CDR2 FYNNEI. The CDR3 sequence is 17 residues long. The CDR3 loop is CASGSVGHSLGAGELFF. As DNA, the CDR3 is TGTGCCAGCGGTTCGGTGGGACACAGCCTTGGTGCTGGGGAGCTGTTTTTT.

This chain links TRBV19 with TRBJ2-5; TRBD2 matches 10 bases. V lost 2 bases and J lost 1; bases outside the gene matches: 4. This CDR3 has 16 residues. The germline V gene encodes CDR1 LNHDA and CDR2 SQIVND (reference sequence). The CDR3 here is CASSISLAGAQETQYF. Written as DNA, the CDR3 is TGTGCCAGTAGTATATCGCTAGCGGGAGCCCAAGAGACCCAGTACTTC.

The CDR3 sequence: CASSPERTASYEQYV. The DNA of the CDR3 is TGTGCCAGCAGCCCCGAGAGGACAGCCAGCTACGAGCAGTACGTC. This chain joins TRBV7-8 and TRBJ2-7; D may be TRBD1 (6 bases). This CDR3 region has 15 residues. Trimming took 5 bases from V and 3 from J, leaving 17 bases between them. Germline V gives CDR1 SGHVS, CDR2 FQNEAQ.

A word on this clone: This could be a read error, since a much larger clone is one nucleotide away. The rearrangement links TRBV7-3 to TRBJ1-3; weak D call: TRBD1 (6 bases). The CDR3 has 14 amino acids. Germline V gives CDR1 SGHTA, CDR2 FQGTGA. V was clipped by 3 bases and J by 0 bases, with 6 bases between them. CDR3 bases: TGTGCCAGCAGCTTGGACAGCTCTGGAAACACCATATATTTT. Translated: CASSLDSSGNTIYF.